This T cell receptor (beta chain) comes out of a study of response to subunit inactivated influenza vaccine. TCRdb reprocessed the RT-PCR reads via MiXCR and lists one record per CDR3 protein. The sample has about 520,000 distinct CDR3 sequences; approximately 24% are singletons. V lost 6 bases to trimming and J lost 7 bases, with 15 bases between them. Germline lookup yields CDR1 MDHEN and CDR2 SYDVKM. The CDR3 is made up of 14 amino acids. This sequence joins TRBV28 and TRBJ1-4; perhaps TRBD1 as D (6 bases). The sample was CD4+ T cells sorted from PBMCs, taken 5 to 6 days after vaccination. The TCR was taken from a man aged 45-65 years who received an inactivated influenza vaccine. The DNA of the CDR3 is TGTGCCAGCAGACCAACAGGGATGATTGAAAAACTGTTTTTT. Amino acids: CASRPTGMIEKLFF.